The clone carrying this TCR beta chain was observed a single time. What it binds is unknown. This record belongs to a study of shared clonotypes between healthy human individuals. Background on the study: There were three CD4 naive, three CD4 memory, two CD8 naive and one CD8 memory plates per donor.

Investigators spread the genomic DNA of each subset evenly over several immunoSEQ plates. Measured with immunoSEQ multiplex PCR; TCRdb has only the in-frame clones, and not every one. This table has about 600,000 clones, about 97% appearing once. Study-wide results and caveats: Represented diversity, genetic and exposure-history alike, was limited by few donors.

V lost 2 bases and J 0 bases, leaving 8 bases between the germline ends. CDR1 and CDR2 from the germline V gene are MDHEN and SYDVKM. The CDR3 is made up of 14 amino acids. The authors divided CD4+ cells into CD45RA+ naive and CD45RA-negative memory subsets. The chain has TRBV28 and TRBJ2-7, with D tentatively TRBD2 (6 bases). This receptor was obtained from a woman aged 25 to 39 in good health. The specimen was naive CD4+ T cells sorted from blood. Documented subset: CD45RA+ positively selected. CDR3 sequence reads: CASSLGRGSYEQYF. CDR3 sequence (DNA): TGTGCCAGCAGTTTAGGGCGGGGCTCCTACGAGCAGTACTTC.